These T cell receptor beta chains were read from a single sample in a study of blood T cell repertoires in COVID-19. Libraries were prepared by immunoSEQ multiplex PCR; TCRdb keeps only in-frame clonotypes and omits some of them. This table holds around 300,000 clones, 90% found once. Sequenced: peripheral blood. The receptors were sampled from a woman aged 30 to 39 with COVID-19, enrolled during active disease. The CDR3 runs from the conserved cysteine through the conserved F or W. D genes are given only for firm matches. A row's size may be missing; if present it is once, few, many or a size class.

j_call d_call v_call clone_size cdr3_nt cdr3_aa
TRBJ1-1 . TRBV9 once TGTGCCAGCAGTCGTAGTGGTTCTCGGGGACAGAACACTGAAGCTTTCTTT CASSRSGSRGQNTEAFF
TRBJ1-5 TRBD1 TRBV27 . TGTGCCAGTCGGATCACAGGGGGCGATCAGCCCCAGCATTTT CASRITGGDQPQHF
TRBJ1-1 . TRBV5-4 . TGTGCCAGCAGCTTGGTTGATTCGGGGACTGAAGCTTTCTTT CASSLVDSGTEAFF
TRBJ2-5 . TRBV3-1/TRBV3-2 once TGTGCCAGCAGCCACCTTCAAGAGACCCAGTACTTC CASSHLQETQYF
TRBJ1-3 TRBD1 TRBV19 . TGTGCCAGTAGTGGCGGGGACAGTTTCTCTGGAAACACCATATATTTT CASSGGDSFSGNTIYF
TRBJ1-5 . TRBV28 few TGTGCCAGCAGTTTGGGGCAGGTCAATCAGCCCCAGCATTTT CASSLGQVNQPQHF
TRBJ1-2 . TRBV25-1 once TGTGCCAGCAGGAGCCCCGGGGTTAGCTATGGCTACACCTTC CASRSPGVSYGYTF
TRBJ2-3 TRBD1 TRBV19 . TGTGCCAGTAGTAGGGACAGGGGGCGCATCACAGATACGCAGTATTTT CASSRDRGRITDTQYF
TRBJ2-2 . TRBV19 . TGTGCCAGCCTTCGCAGGGACACCGGGGAGCTGTTTTTT CASLRRDTGELFF
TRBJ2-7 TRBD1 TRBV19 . TGTGCCAGTAGCCTAACAGGGGGGTCTGCGGTTTACGAGCAGTACTTC CASSLTGGSAVYEQYF